This TCR beta chain was observed in a study of shared clonotypes between healthy human individuals. Germline V gene sequence: CDR1 MNHEY, CDR2 SVGAGI. The ends lost 6 bases at V and 2 bases at J; junction bases unmatched: 2. The CDR3 is made up of 14 amino acids. This clone was seen only once. The antigen is undetermined. Across several immunoSEQ plates, the genomic DNA of each subset was split evenly. Measured with immunoSEQ multiplex PCR; TCRdb has only the in-frame clones, and not every one. Among approximately 2,000,000 clones listed, 93% were seen once. Selected positively for CCR7 and CD45RO-negative, naive CD8 cells excluded terminally differentiated effector memory CD45RA+ cells. General study points: Relative to memory subsets, naive subsets generally showed larger estimated richness. Only a few donors were included, so the genetic and exposure-history diversity represented was limited. The study found about 5.1% of naive CD4 clonotypes shared across a few donors.

This chain links TRBV6-5 with TRBJ2-2, with 8 bases aligning to TRBD1. Sequencing was done on a sample of naive CD8+ T cells from PBMCs. The sequence derives from a man aged 18 to 29 in good health. Some clones in this sample may be carry-over from other donors' samples. Written as DNA, the CDR3 is TGTGCCAGCAGGACAGGGGCTAACACCGGGGAGCTGTTTTTT. Its translation: CASRTGANTGELFF.